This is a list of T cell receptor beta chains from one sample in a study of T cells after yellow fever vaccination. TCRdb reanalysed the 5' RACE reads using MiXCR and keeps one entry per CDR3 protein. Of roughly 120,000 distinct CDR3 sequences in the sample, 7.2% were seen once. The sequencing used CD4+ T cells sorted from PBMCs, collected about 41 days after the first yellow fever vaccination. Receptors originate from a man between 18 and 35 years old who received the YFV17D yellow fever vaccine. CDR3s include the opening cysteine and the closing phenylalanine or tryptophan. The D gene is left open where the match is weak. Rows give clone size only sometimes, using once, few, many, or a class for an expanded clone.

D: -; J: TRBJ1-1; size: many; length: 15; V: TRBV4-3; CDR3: CASSQEIGLRTEAFF; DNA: TGCGCCAGCAGCCAAGAAATAGGGTTAAGGACTGAAGCTTTCTTT
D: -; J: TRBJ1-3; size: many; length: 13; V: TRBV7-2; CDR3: CASSLDSPHTIYF; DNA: TGTGCCAGCAGCTTAGACAGTCCCCACACCATATATTTT
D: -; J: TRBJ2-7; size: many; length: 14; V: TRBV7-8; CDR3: CASSLAEVGRKQYF; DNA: TGTGCCAGCAGCTTAGCGGAAGTTGGGAGAAAGCAGTACTTC
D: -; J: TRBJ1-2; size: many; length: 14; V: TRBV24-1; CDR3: CATSDPRQAYGYTF; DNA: TGTGCCACCAGTGATCCCCGACAGGCGTACGGCTACACCTTC
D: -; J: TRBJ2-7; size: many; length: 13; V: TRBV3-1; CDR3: CASSQEQGRGQYF; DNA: TGTGCCAGCAGCCAAGAACAGGGGCGGGGGCAGTACTTC
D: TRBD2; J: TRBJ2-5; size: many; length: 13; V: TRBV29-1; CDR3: CSVDNIAGETQYF; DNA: TGCAGCGTTGACAATATAGCGGGAGAGACCCAGTACTTC
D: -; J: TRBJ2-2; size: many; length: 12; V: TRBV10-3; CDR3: CASTGNTGELFF; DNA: TGTGCCAGCACAGGGAACACCGGGGAGCTGTTTTTT
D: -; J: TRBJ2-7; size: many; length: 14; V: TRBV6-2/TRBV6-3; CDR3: CASSYGAADYEQYF; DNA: TGTGCCAGCAGTTACGGGGCCGCGGACTACGAGCAGTACTTC
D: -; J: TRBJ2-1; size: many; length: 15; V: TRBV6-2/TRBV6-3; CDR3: CASSPWDVAYNEQFF; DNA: TGTGCCAGCAGTCCCTGGGACGTGGCCTACAATGAGCAGTTCTTC
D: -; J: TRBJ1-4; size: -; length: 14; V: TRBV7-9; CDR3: CASVGSATNEKLFF; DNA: TGTGCCAGCGTTGGCAGTGCAACTAATGAAAAACTGTTTTTT
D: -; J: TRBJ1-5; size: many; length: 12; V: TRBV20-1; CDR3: CSARAGDQPQHF; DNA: TGCAGTGCTAGAGCCGGGGATCAGCCCCAGCATTTT
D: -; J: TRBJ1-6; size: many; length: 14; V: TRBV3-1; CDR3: CASSQTGLRSPLHF; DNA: TGTGCCAGCAGCCAAACAGGTCTGCGCTCACCCCTCCACTTT
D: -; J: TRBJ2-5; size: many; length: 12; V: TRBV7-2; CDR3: CASSLYGQTQYF; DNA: TGTGCCAGCAGCTTATATGGTCAGACCCAGTACTTC
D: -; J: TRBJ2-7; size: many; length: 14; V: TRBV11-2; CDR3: CASSSIQQGYEQYF; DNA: TGTGCCAGCAGCTCGATACAGCAGGGATACGAGCAGTACTTC
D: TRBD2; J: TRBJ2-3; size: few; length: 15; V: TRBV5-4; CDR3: CASSGGSGLAYTQYF; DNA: TGTGCCAGCAGCGGAGGCTCGGGACTAGCTTATACGCAGTATTTT
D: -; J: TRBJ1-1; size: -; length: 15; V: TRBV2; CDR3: CASTIEGQPGAEAFF; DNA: TGTGCCAGCACTATCGAAGGACAGCCGGGCGCTGAAGCTTTCTTT
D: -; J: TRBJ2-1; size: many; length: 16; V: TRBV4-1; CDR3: CASSQGRAGSVVEQFF; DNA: TGCGCCAGCAGCCAAGGTAGGGCAGGGAGTGTAGTTGAGCAGTTCTTC
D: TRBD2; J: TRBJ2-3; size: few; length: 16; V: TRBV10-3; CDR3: CAISGTSGASTDTQYF; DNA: TGTGCCATCAGCGGGACTAGCGGGGCGAGCACAGATACGCAGTATTTT
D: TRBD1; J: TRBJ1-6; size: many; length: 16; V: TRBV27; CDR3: CASSLIPGTGNSPLHF; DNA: TGTGCCAGCAGTTTGATACCCGGGACAGGCAATTCACCCCTCCACTTT
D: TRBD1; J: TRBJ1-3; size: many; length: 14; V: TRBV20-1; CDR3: CSARGTGTGNTIYF; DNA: TGCAGTGCTAGAGGGACAGGGACTGGAAACACCATATATTTT
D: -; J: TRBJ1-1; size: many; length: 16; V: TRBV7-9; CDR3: CASTPGGQLSNTEAFF; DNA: TGTGCCAGCACCCCCGGCGGGCAGCTGAGTAACACTGAAGCTTTCTTT
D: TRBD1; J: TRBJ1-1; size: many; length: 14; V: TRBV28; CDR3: CASSFFGTRGPAFF; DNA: TGTGCCAGCAGTTTTTTTGGGACCAGGGGGCCAGCTTTCTTT
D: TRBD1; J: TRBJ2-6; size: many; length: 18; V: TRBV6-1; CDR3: CASSGRDRAFGGANVLTF; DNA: TGTGCCAGCAGTGGCCGGGACAGGGCGTTTGGTGGGGCCAACGTCCTGACTTTC
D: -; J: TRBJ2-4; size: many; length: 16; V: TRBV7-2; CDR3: CASSLGQGGYENIQYF; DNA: TGTGCCAGCAGCTTAGGGCAGGGGGGATATGAAAACATTCAGTACTTC
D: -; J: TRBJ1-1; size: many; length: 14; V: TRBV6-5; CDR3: CASSYNTLNTEAFF; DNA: TGTGCCAGCAGTTACAACACCTTGAACACTGAAGCTTTCTTT
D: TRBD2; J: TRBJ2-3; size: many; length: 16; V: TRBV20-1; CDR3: CSAGGGSGSGGASQYF; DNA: TGCAGTGCTGGCGGGGGAAGTGGAAGCGGGGGGGCCTCGCAGTATTTT
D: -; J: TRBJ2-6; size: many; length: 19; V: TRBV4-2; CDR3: CASSQARPGRASGANVLTF; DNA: TGTGCCAGCAGCCAGGCTAGACCTGGTCGGGCCTCTGGGGCCAACGTCCTGACTTTC
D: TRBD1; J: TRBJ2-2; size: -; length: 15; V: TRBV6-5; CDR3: CASSYQTGGTGELFF; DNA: TGTGCCAGCAGTTATCAAACAGGGGGCACCGGGGAGCTGTTTTTT
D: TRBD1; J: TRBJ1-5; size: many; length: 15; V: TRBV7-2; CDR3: CASSLDRGPNQPQHF; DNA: TGTGCCAGCAGCTTAGACAGGGGGCCCAATCAGCCCCAGCATTTT
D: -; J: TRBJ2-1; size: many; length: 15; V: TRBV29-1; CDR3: CSVEDRRSSYNEQFF; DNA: TGCAGCGTTGAAGACCGCCGGAGCTCCTACAATGAGCAGTTCTTC
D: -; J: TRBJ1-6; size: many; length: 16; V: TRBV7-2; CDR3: CASSLNTGTLNSPLHF; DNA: TGTGCCAGCAGCTTGAATACAGGGACCCTCAATTCACCCCTCCACTTT
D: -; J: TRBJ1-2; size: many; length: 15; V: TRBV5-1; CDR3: CASSLSSIKGDGYTF; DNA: TGCGCCAGCAGCTTGTCCTCAATAAAAGGGGATGGCTACACCTTC
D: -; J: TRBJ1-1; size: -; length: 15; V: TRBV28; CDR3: CASSLFGGGALNDFF; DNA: -
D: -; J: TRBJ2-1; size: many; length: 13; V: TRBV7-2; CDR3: CASSSRRNNEQFF; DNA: TGTGCCAGCAGCTCCCGGCGGAACAATGAGCAGTTCTTC
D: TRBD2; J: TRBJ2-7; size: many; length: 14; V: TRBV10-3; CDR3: CATRRGGELYEQYF; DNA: TGTGCCACGAGGCGGGGGGGCGAGTTGTACGAGCAGTACTTC